This TCR beta chain was obtained from a study of CD8 T cells in ankylosing spondylitis. The CDR3 sequence is 14 residues long. Unmatched junction bases numbered 6, after V lost 8 bases and J lost 6 bases. Germline CDR1 reads SEHNR; CDR2 reads FQNEAQ (reference sequence). With regard to this clonotype: The antigen is not known.

Via MiXCR, TCRdb re-called the 5' RACE reads, giving one row per CDR3 protein. Of some 700,000 distinct CDR3 sequences detected, under 20% appear once; the ten largest clones hold under 20%. Findings and caveats of the study: Made up of under ten highly homologous variants, a TCR beta motif appeared characteristic of ankylosing spondylitis blood. There was reportedly significant enrichment of clones that were disease-linked in matched ankylosing spondylitis synovial fluid.

This receptor was obtained from a male donor with ankylosing spondylitis. Sequenced material: blood, either unsorted or a sorted T cell fraction (not recorded which). The chain combines TRBV7-9 with TRBJ1-6, with 8 bases lining up with TRBD1. CDR3 amino acids: CASQAQGGNSPLHF. CDR3 bases: TGTGCCAGCCAGGCACAGGGGGGTAATTCACCCCTCCACTTT.